This T cell receptor (beta chain) originates from a study of blood T cell repertoires in COVID-19. Study-wide context: COVID-19 samples collected from the United States, Italy and Spain covered acute and convalescent phases.

Per the authors' pipeline: Estimates of nucleated cell counts were drawn from the amplification of reference gene primers. Method: immunoSEQ multiplex PCR; TCRdb's copy keeps in-frame clones and lacks some. V and J calls and clone size are as listed in that table; D and trimming were resolved from the DNA. The repertoire holds roughly 290,000 clones, about 86% seen once, with about 2.2% in the top ten. V lost 5 bases, J lost 1 base, and 12 bases stayed unmatched. Looked up from germline, CDR1 is MNHNY and CDR2 is SVGAGI (reference sequence). The CDR3 covers 18 residues. The clonotype was recovered from a woman aged 25 to 39 who had recovered from COVID-19. What was sequenced was peripheral blood. The chain links TRBV6-6 to TRBJ1-1; 11 nucleotides agree with TRBD1. The CDR3 protein is CASSPILPGTGGNTEAFF. CDR3 DNA sequence: TGTGCCAGCAGTCCGATCTTACCCGGGACAGGGGGGAACACTGAAGCTTTCTTT.